This TCR beta chain was captured in a study of neoadjuvant nivolumab and ipilimumab in lung cancer. Study-level background: Nivolumab 3 mg/kg was given days 1, 15 and 29, plus ipilimumab 1 mg/kg day 1 in combination.

General study findings and limits: Resected tumors had greater TCR richness and clonality than uninvolved lung. Pretherapy blood TCR richness correlated positively with resected tumor richness.

J was trimmed by 6 bases and V by 0 bases; bases with no gene match: 5. In germline, CDR1 is LGHNT, CDR2 FRNRAP. The CDR3 runs to 16 residues. Repertoires were generated with immunoSEQ multiplex PCR, while TCRdb's copy carries only in-frame clones and drops some. Of roughly 49,000 clones detected, around 89% appear once; the ten largest clones hold about 3.5%. In the case of this clone: Its cognate antigen is unknown.

The sample was blood, taken before neoadjuvant nivolumab, alone or with ipilimumab. The TCR comes from an adult with non-small cell lung cancer. Some clones in this sample may be carry-over from other donors' samples. The chain couples TRBV12-5 to TRBJ2-3; 11 nucleotides align to TRBD2. The CDR3 DNA follows: TGTGCTAGTGGTTTGGTCCTAGCGGGAGGCTCGGATACGCAGTATTTT. It translates to CASGLVLAGGSDTQYF.